Following are 28 T cell receptor beta chains from one sample sequenced in a study of blood T cell repertoires in COVID-19. Some clones are missing from TCRdb's copy, which holds only in-frame ones; the method was immunoSEQ multiplex PCR. Among 96,000 or so clones listed, 75% to 85% were seen once. What was sequenced was peripheral blood. The origin of the receptors is an elderly man with COVID-19, enrolled during active disease.

The chain carries TRBV28 and TRBJ1-2, with TRBD1 matching over 9 bases. V trimming: 11 bases; J trimming: 3 bases; junction bases outside the gene matches: 13. The CDR3 is 15 amino acids. Germline V lookup: CDR1 MDHEN, CDR2 SYDVKM. The CDR3 region has the DNA TGTGCCGTTAGGGGACAGGGAGTTTTTTACTATGGCTACACCTTC. Its translation: CAVRGQGVFYYGYTF.

The chain combines TRBV19 with TRBJ1-2; D is possibly TRBD1 (6 bases). Germline CDR1 and CDR2: LNHDA and SQIVND (reference sequence). Trimming left V 0 bases short and J 6 bases short, with 17 bases between. This CDR3 is built from 16 residues. CDR3 nucleotide sequence: TGTGCCAGTAGTATAGATTATTTCAGCAGGGGAAATGGCTACACCTTC. It codes for CASSIDYFSRGNGYTF.

The V gene is TRBV11-2, the J gene TRBJ2-7, with D possibly matching TRBD1 (6 bases). This CDR3 spans 16 amino acids. Germline V gene data show CDR1 as SGHAT and CDR2 as FQNNGV. Trimming took off 5 bases at V and 5 bases at J, with 22 bases between the two ends. CDR3: CASSPGQDSGFHEQYF. Written as DNA, the CDR3 is TGTGCCAGCAGCCCAGGCCAGGACAGTGGTTTCCACGAGCAGTACTTC.

The chain combines TRBV9 with TRBJ2-7; 9 bases are shared with TRBD2. Germline CDR1 SGDLS, CDR2 YYNGEE. J lost 3 bases, V lost 0 bases, and 4 bases had no gene match. The CDR3 length is 15 residues. CDR3 sequence reads: CASSVGLAGYYEQYF. The CDR3 nucleotides read TGTGCCAGCAGCGTAGGTCTAGCGGGATACTACGAGCAGTACTTC.

The chain employs TRBV7-9 and TRBJ1-4; TRBD1 matches at 8 bases. Per the germline V gene, CDR1 is SEHNR and CDR2 is FQNEAQ (reference sequence). The CDR3 has 15 residues. V dropped 5 bases and J dropped 4; count of bases not matched to a gene: 6. The CDR3 sequence: CASSPGQGRNEKLFF. Written as DNA, the CDR3 is TGTGCCAGCAGCCCCGGACAGGGTCGTAATGAAAAACTGTTTTTT.

This clone was seen just once. V and J are TRBV12-3 or TRBV12-4 and TRBJ2-5; 9 nucleotides align to TRBD2. The tail of the sequence fits TRBJ2-7 better, so the J call may be wrong. The CDR3 consists of 13 residues. The CDR3 here is CASSLSSGNEQYF. Here the CDR3 DNA reads TGTGCCAGCAGTTTATCTAGCGGGAACGAGCAGTACTTC.

The chain links TRBV5-5 to TRBJ1-2; D is possibly TRBD1 (6 bases). Trimming removed 2 bases at V and 4 bases at J, with 21 bases between. This CDR3 has 17 amino acids. Germline-derived CDR1 and CDR2 are SGHKS and YYEKEE (reference sequence). CDR3 in DNA: TGTGCCAGCAGCTTTGGCAGCCGGACAGTCCATAGCTATGGCTACACCTTC. Translated, it gives CASSFGSRTVHSYGYTF. The full variable domain, in which reference TRBV5-5 and TRBJ1-2 provide the parts outside the CDR3, is DAGVTQSPTHLIKTRGQQVTLRCSPISGHKSVSWYQQVLGQGPQFIFQYYEKEERGRGNFPDRFSARQFPNYSSELNVNALLLGDSALYLCASSFGSRTVHSYGYTFGSGTRLTVV.

This chain uses TRBV5-3 with TRBJ1-1; possible D gene TRBD1, 5 bases. TRBV5-3 is an open reading frame, and its role is uncertain. The CDR3 spans 14 residues. V lost 2 bases, J lost 6 bases, and 14 bases lay in between. The DNA of the CDR3 is TGTGCCAGAAGCTTAAGGGGAGGTTGGCCTGAAGCTTTCTTT. As protein: CARSLRGGWPEAFF.

The rearrangement links TRBV18 to TRBJ1-2; TRBD1 matches 7 bases. Germline V gene sequence: CDR1 KGHSH, CDR2 LQKENI. This CDR3 region has 16 residues. After removal of 3 bases from V and 7 bases from J, the junction contained 14 bases not matched to a gene. CDR3 region: CASSPLEGGGSLGYTF. The CDR3 DNA follows: TGTGCCAGCTCACCCCTAGAAGGGGGCGGTTCTCTTGGCTACACCTTC. Full variable domain (missing parts from reference TRBV18 and TRBJ1-2): NAGVMQNPRHLVRRRGQEARLRCSPMKGHSHVYWYRQLPEEGLKFMVYLQKENIIDESGMPKERFSAEFPKEGPSILRIQQVVRGDSAAYFCASSPLEGGGSLGYTFGSGTRLTVV.

The chain has TRBV28 and TRBJ2-3, with 7 bases lining up with TRBD2. Germline V gene lookup returns CDR1 MDHEN and CDR2 SYDVKM. Trimming cost V 7 bases and J 1 base; bases outside gene matches: 11. The CDR3 sequence is 16 residues long. DNA for the CDR3: TGTGCCAGCACTACTGCCAGCGCGGGGGGCACAGATACGCAGTATTTT. It is translated as CASTTASAGGTDTQYF.

V usage is TRBV5-1 and J usage is TRBJ2-5; TRBD1 agrees at 9 bases. The germline V gene has CDR1 SGHRS and CDR2 YFSETQ. CDR3 length: 16 amino acids. Trimming at V came to 4 bases and at J to 1 base, leaving 8 bases not matched to a gene. CDR3 protein: CASSVWPGQGQETQYF. The CDR3 bases are TGCGCCAGCAGCGTCTGGCCGGGACAGGGCCAAGAGACCCAGTACTTC.

V usage is TRBV6-5 and J usage is TRBJ2-7, with 8 nucleotides matching TRBD1. With 6 bases clipped from V and 3 bases from J, the junction kept 7 bases outside the gene matches. Germline V CDR1 and CDR2: MNHEY, SVGAGI. The CDR3 totals 14 residues. CDR3 residues: CASSVTGASYEQYF. CDR3 in DNA: TGTGCCAGCAGCGTGACAGGGGCTAGCTACGAGCAGTACTTC.

This sequence joins TRBV6-6 and TRBJ2-1; possible D gene TRBD1, 6 bases. Germline CDR1 reads MNHNY; CDR2 reads SVGAGI (reference sequence). The CDR3 extends over 14 amino acids. V dropped 7 bases and J dropped 4 bases, with 14 bases sitting between them. The CDR3 nucleotides are TGTGCCAGCACGGATCAACAGGGATACAATGAGCAGTTCTTC. Amino acid sequence: CASTDQQGYNEQFF.

The chain recombines TRBV24-1 with TRBJ1-2, with D possibly TRBD1 on 5 matching bases. The ends were cut back, 4 bases at V and 7 bases at J, with 9 bases in the middle. The CDR3 consists of 12 residues. CDR1 is KGHDR and CDR2 is SFDVKD in the germline V gene. The DNA of the CDR3 is TGTGCCACCAGTGACCCCGGGGGTGGCTACACCTTC. It encodes CATSDPGGGYTF.

This chain uses TRBV2 with TRBJ1-5, with a weak D call TRBD1 (6 bases). Germline V gene sequence: CDR1 SNHLY, CDR2 FYNNEI. The CDR3 covers 14 residues. Trimming removed 6 bases at V and 6 bases at J, with 15 bases between. The CDR3 DNA is TGTGCCAGCAGGTGGGATACAGGGAGTCAGCCCCAGCATTTT. This encodes CASRWDTGSQPQHF.

This clone came up once. The V call is TRBV12-3 or TRBV12-4, the J call TRBJ2-7, with 10 bases that match TRBD2. J gave up 3 bases and V 6 bases, and 2 bases lay outside the gene matches. The CDR3 loop spans 13 amino acids. The CDR3: CASRASGSYEQYF. CDR3 sequence (DNA): TGTGCCAGCAGAGCTAGCGGGAGCTACGAGCAGTACTTC.

The chain is built from TRBV30 and TRBJ2-7; 9 nucleotides align to TRBD1. V lost 6 bases to trimming and J lost 1 base; unmatched junction nucleotides: 7. The CDR3 extends over 14 amino acids. Germline CDR1 GTSNPN, CDR2 SVGIG (reference sequence). CDR3 protein: CACDGQGNSYEQYF. The CDR3 nucleotides read TGTGCCTGCGACGGACAGGGGAATTCCTACGAGCAGTACTTC.

This chain connects TRBV6-2 or TRBV6-3 to TRBJ2-7; TRBD2 matches at 10 bases. This CDR3 comprises 15 residues. The V gene end was trimmed by 4 bases and the J gene end by 0 bases; junction bases not matched to a gene: 3. CDR1 is MNHEY and CDR2 is SVGEGT in the germline V gene. The CDR3 protein is CASSFSGGNSYEQYF. CDR3 nucleotide sequence: TGTGCCAGCAGTTTTAGCGGGGGGAACTCCTACGAGCAGTACTTC.

V gene TRBV14 combines with J gene TRBJ2-2; the D is unclear. Deletions cut 0 bases from V and 5 bases from J, with 7 bases between. Germline loops: CDR1 SGHDN, CDR2 FVKESK. The CDR3 sequence is 14 residues long. The CDR3 reads CASSQDHRTGELFF. Here the CDR3 DNA reads TGTGCCAGCAGCCAAGATCACCGGACCGGGGAGCTGTTTTTT. Full variable domain (rest looked up from reference TRBV14 and TRBJ2-2): EAGVTQFPSHSVIEKGQTVTLRCDPISGHDNLYWYRRVMGKEIKFLLHFVKESKQDESGMPNNRFLAERTGGTYSTLKVQPAELEDSGVYFCASSQDHRTGELFFGEGSRLTVL.

The CDR3, as DNA: TGCAGCGTCCACAGAGGGATGAACACTGAAGCTTTCTTT. The encoded protein is CSVHRGMNTEAFF. This chain joins TRBV29-1 and TRBJ1-1; D is unclear. Trimming stripped 6 bases from V and 0 bases from J, with 11 bases between. This CDR3 has 13 residues. Germline V gives CDR1 SQVTM, CDR2 ANQGSEA. Together with reference TRBV29-1 and TRBJ1-1, the CDR3 gives the full variable domain: SAVISQKPSRDICQRGTSLTIQCQVDSQVTMMFWYRQQPGQSLTLIATANQGSEATYESGFVIDKFPISRPNLTFSTLTVSNMSPEDSSIYLCSVHRGMNTEAFFGQGTRLTVV.

This chain uses TRBV28 with TRBJ2-7; D may be TRBD2 (6 bases). V dropped 6 bases and J dropped 0 bases, with 15 bases sitting between them. This CDR3 region has 15 residues. Germline V gene data show CDR1 as MDHEN and CDR2 as SYDVKM. The CDR3 DNA follows: TGTGCCAGCAGCCGGGGGTGGGGGAGCTCCTACGAGCAGTACTTC. Its protein product is CASSRGWGSSYEQYF.

The chain couples TRBV19 to TRBJ1-1; 7 positions agree with TRBD1. This CDR3 region has 15 residues. The germline CDR1 and CDR2 sequences are LNHDA and SQIVND (reference sequence). V was pared by 3 bases and J by 1 base, with 5 bases of the junction left unmatched. CDR3 in amino acids: CASSIHRGQNTEAFF. The CDR3 nucleotides are TGTGCCAGTAGTATTCACAGGGGCCAGAACACTGAAGCTTTCTTT.

The CDR3 coding sequence is TGCAGCGTTGCTCCCGTGACTGAGAACACTGAAGCTTTCTTT. It yields the protein CSVAPVTENTEAFF. V gene TRBV29-1 combines with J gene TRBJ1-1; D ambiguous. CDR3 size: 14 residues. Germline CDR1 is SQVTM and CDR2 is ANQGSEA. The V end was cut by 4 bases, the J end by 1 base, with 13 bases between. Filled out from reference TRBV29-1 and TRBJ1-1, the complete variable domain reads SAVISQKPSRDICQRGTSLTIQCQVDSQVTMMFWYRQQPGQSLTLIATANQGSEATYESGFVIDKFPISRPNLTFSTLTVSNMSPEDSSIYLCSVAPVTENTEAFFGQGTRLTVV.

The genes are TRBV5-1 and TRBJ1-1; D is perhaps TRBD1 (6 bases). CDR3 length equals 15 residues. Trimming left V 0 bases short and J 3 bases short, with 12 bases between. Germline-derived CDR1 and CDR2 are SGHRS and YFSETQ. For the CDR3, the DNA is TGCGCCAGCAGCTTGGACCCACAGGGCTACACTGAAGCTTTCTTT. Translated: CASSLDPQGYTEAFF.

The CDR3 spells CASSFSTGDTGELFF. DNA of the CDR3: TGTGCCAGTAGTTTTTCGACAGGGGACACCGGGGAGCTGTTTTTT. The chain has TRBV19 and TRBJ2-2; 8 positions agree with TRBD1. CDR3 length equals 15 residues. Looked up from germline, CDR1 is LNHDA and CDR2 is SQIVND (reference sequence). The V gene end was trimmed by 5 bases and the J gene end by 3 bases; junction bases not matched to a gene: 5.

The chain uses TRBV27 and TRBJ2-7, with TRBD2 identical over 7 bases. V gave up 4 bases and J gave up 7 bases; unmatched junction bases: 10. The germline CDR1 and CDR2 sequences are MNHEY and SMNVEV (reference sequence). The CDR3 length is 14 residues. CDR3 DNA: TGTGCCAGCAGTTCCAGTGTGGGGGGGAGGGAGCAGTACTTC. This codes for CASSSSVGGREQYF.

The chain couples TRBV28 to TRBJ2-1, with 9 bases fitting TRBD2. Unmatched junction bases numbered 9, after V lost 8 bases and J lost 4 bases. The CDR3 contains 15 residues. Germline V gene lookup returns CDR1 MDHEN and CDR2 SYDVKM. CDR3 in DNA: TGTGCCAGCGGGTTGACTAGCGGCGCGTACAATGAGCAGTTCTTC. It encodes CASGLTSGAYNEQFF.

This clone was observed a few times. The chain carries TRBV28 and TRBJ1-1; no firm D call. Trimming shortened V by 6 bases and J by 2 bases, and 16 bases separated the two germline ends. Germline lookup yields CDR1 MDHEN and CDR2 SYDVKM. The CDR3 consists of 15 residues. The CDR3 is CASSQQTIPNTEAFF. For the CDR3, the DNA is TGTGCCAGCAGCCAGCAGACAATCCCTAACACTGAAGCTTTCTTT.